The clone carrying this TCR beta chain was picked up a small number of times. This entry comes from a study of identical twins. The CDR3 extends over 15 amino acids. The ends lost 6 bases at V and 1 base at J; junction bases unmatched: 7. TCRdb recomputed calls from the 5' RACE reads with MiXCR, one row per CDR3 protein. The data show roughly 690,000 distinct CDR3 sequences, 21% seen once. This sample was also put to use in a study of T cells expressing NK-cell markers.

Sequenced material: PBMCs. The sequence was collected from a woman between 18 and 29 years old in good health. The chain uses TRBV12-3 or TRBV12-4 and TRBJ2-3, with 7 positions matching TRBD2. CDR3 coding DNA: TGTGCCAGCAGCCGTAGCGGGCTGGGCACAGATACGCAGTATTTT. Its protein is CASSRSGLGTDTQYF.